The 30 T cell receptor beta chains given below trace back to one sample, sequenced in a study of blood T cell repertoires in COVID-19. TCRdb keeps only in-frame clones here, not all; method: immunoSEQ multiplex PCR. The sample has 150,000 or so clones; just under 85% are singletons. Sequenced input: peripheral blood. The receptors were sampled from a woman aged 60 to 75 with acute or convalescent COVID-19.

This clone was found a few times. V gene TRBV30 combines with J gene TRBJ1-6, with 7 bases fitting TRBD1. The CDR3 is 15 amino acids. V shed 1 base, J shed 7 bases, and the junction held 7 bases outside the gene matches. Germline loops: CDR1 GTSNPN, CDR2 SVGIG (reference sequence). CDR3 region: CAWSAIQGSNSPLHF. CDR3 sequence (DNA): TGTGCCTGGAGTGCAATACAGGGGTCCAATTCACCCCTCCACTTT.

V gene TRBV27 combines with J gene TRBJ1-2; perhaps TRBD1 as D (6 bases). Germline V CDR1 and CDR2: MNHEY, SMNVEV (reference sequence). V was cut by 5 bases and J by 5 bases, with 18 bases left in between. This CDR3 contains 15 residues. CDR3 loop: CASSGNTGLGYGYTF. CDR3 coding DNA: TGTGCCAGCAGTGGCAATACAGGGCTGGGGTATGGCTACACCTTC.

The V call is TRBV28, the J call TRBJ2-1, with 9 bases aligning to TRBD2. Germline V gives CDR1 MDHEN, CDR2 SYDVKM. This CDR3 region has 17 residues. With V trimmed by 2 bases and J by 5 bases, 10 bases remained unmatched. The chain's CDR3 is CASSLLYISSGDNEQFF. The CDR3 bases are TGTGCCAGCAGTTTACTTTATATTTCTAGCGGGGACAATGAGCAGTTCTTC.

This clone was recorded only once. As DNA, the CDR3 is TGTGCCAGCCGAGGAGCGGGGCTCCGCACAGATACGCAGTATTTT. Translation: CASRGAGLRTDTQYF. The chain combines TRBV6-5 with TRBJ2-3, with TRBD2 identical over 7 bases. The CDR3 runs to 15 residues. Germline CDR1 is MNHEY and CDR2 is SVGAGI. Trimming cost V 8 bases and J 1 base; bases outside gene matches: 9.

DNA of the CDR3: TGTGCCAGCAGCGTAGCCCAACAGGGACCCCAGTCCGGGGAGCTGTTTTTT. Its protein is CASSVAQQGPQSGELFF. The V gene is TRBV9, the J gene TRBJ2-2; TRBD1 is a possible D gene (6 bases). The length of the CDR3 is 17 residues. V was shortened by 0 bases and J by 6 bases, with 18 bases between the two germline ends. Germline values: CDR1 SGDLS, CDR2 YYNGEE.

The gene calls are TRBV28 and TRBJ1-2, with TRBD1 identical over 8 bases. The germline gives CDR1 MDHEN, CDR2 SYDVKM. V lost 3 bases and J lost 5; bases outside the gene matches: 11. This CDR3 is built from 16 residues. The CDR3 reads CASSFQGASIQYGYTF. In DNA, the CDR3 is TGTGCCAGCAGTTTCCAGGGGGCGTCAATCCAGTATGGCTACACCTTC.

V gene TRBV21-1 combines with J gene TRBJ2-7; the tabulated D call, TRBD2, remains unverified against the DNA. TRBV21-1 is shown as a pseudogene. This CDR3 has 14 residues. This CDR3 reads CASSKGGSSYEQYV. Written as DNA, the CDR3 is TGTGCCAGCAGCAAAGGCGGGAGTTCCTACGAGCAGTACGTC.

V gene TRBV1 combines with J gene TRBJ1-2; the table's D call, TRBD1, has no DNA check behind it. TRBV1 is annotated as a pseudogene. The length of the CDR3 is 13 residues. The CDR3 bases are TGCACCAGCAGCCCGGACATCATTGATGGCTACACCTTC. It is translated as CTSSPDIIDGYTF.

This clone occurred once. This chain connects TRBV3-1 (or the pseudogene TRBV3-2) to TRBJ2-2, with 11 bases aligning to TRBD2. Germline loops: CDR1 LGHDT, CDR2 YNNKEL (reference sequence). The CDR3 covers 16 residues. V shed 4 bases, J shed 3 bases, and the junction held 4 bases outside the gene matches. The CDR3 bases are TGTGCCAGCAGCCCACCGGGACTAGCGGACACCGGGGAGCTGTTTTTT. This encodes CASSPPGLADTGELFF.

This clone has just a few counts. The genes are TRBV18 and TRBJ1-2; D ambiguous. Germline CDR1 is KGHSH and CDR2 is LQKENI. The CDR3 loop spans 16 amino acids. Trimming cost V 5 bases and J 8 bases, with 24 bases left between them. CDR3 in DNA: TGTGCCAGCTCATCGACCAGTAGAGACCCGACTGGGGGCTACACCTTC. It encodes CASSSTSRDPTGGYTF.

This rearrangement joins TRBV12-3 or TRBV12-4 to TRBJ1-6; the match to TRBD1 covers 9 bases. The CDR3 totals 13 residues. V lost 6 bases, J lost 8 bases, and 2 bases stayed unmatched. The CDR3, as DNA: TGTGCCAGCAGGGGACAGGGTGATTCACCCCTCCACTTT. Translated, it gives CASRGQGDSPLHF.

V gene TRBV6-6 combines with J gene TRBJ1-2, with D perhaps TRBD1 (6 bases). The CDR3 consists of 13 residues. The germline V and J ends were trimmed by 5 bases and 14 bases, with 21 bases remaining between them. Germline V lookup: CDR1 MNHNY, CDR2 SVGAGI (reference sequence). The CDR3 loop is CASSPLGAAEWTF. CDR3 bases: TGTGCCAGCAGTCCCCTGGGGGCAGCAGAGTGGACCTTC.

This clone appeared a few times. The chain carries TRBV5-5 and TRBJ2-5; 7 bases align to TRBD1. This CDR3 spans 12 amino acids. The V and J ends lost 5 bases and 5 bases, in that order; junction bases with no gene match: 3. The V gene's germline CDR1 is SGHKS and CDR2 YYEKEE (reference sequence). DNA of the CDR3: TGTGCCAGCAGTCGGGACAGCGAGACCCAGTACTTC. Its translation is CASSRDSETQYF.

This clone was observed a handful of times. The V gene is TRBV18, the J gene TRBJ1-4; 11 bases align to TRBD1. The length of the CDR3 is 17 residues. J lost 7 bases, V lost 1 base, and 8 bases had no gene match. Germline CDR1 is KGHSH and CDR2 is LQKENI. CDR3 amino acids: CASSPRGQGGASEKLFF. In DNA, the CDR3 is TGTGCCAGCTCACCACGGGGACAGGGGGGAGCAAGTGAAAAACTGTTTTTT.

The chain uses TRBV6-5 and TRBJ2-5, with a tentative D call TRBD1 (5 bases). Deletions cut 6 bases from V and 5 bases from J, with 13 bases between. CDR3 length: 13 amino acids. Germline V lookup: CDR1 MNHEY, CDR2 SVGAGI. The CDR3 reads CASSFQGGETQYF. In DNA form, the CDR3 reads TGTGCCAGCAGCTTCCAGGGTGGGGAGACCCAGTACTTC.

The CDR3 sequence is CSARPRGDYTF. In DNA, the CDR3 is TGCAGTGCGCGGCCCAGGGGGGACTACACCTTC. The rearrangement joins TRBV20-1 to TRBJ1-2; 7 bases agree with TRBD1. The CDR3 spans 11 residues. Germline assignment: CDR1 DFQATT and CDR2 SNEGSKA (reference sequence). V lost 6 bases, J lost 10 bases, and 8 bases stayed unmatched.

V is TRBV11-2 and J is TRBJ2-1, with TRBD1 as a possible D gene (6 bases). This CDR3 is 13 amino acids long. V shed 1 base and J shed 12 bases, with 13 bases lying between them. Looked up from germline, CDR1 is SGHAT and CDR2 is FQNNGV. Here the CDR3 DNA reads TGTGCCAGCAGCTTAGTGTTAAAGGACAGGCAGTTCTTC. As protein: CASSLVLKDRQFF. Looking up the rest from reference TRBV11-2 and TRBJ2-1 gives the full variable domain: EAGVAQSPRYKIIEKRQSVAFWCNPISGHATLYWYQQILGQGPKLLIQFQNNGVVDDSQLPKDRFSAERLKGVDSTLKIQPAKLEDSAVYLCASSLVLKDRQFFGPGTRLTVL.

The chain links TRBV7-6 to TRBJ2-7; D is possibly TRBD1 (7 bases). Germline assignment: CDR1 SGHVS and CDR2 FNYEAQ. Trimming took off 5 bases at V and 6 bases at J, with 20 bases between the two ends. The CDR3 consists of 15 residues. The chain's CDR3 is CASSRRGTGDGEQYF. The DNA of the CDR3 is TGTGCCAGCAGCCGGCGGGGCACAGGGGACGGCGAGCAGTACTTC.

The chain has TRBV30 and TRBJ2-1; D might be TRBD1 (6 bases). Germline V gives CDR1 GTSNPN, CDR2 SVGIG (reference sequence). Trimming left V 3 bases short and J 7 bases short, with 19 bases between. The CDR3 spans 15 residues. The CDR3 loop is CAWSDFGRGRNEQFF. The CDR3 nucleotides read TGTGCCTGGAGCGATTTTGGCAGGGGAAGGAATGAGCAGTTCTTC.

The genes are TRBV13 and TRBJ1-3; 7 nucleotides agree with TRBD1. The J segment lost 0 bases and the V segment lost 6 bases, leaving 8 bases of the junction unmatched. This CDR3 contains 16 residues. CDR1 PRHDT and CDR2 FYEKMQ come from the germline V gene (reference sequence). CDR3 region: CASRRTGAFSGNTIYF. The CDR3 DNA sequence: TGTGCCAGCAGAAGAACAGGGGCTTTCTCTGGAAACACCATATATTTT. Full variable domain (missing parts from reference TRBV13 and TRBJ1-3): AAGVIQSPRHLIKEKRETATLKCYPIPRHDTVYWYQQGPGQDPQFLISFYEKMQSDKGSIPDRFSAQQFSDYHSELNMSSLELGDSALYFCASRRTGAFSGNTIYFGEGSWLTVV.

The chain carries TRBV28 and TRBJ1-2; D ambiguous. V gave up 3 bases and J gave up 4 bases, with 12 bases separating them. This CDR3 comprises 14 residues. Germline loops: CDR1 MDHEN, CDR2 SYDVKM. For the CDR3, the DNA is TGTGCCAGCAGTTTGGACTCTTTAGGCTATGGCTACACCTTC. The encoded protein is CASSLDSLGYGYTF.

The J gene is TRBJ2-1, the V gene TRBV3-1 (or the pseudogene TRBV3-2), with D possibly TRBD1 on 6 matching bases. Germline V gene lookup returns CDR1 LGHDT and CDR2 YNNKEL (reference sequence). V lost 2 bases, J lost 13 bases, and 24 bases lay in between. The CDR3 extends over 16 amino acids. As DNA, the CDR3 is TGTGCCAGCAGCCAAATGGGGATATTACGGGCAGGGGCACAGTTCTTC. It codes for CASSQMGILRAGAQFF.

The CDR3 DNA reads as TGTGCCACTAGGGACAGGGACGGGGGCCAGCCCCAGCATTTT. Its translation is CATRDRDGGQPQHF. The rearrangement uses TRBV10-3 and TRBJ1-5; 9 nucleotides agree with TRBD1. The junction had 11 bases not matched to a gene; V was cut back by 10 bases and J by 7 bases. Germline lookup yields CDR1 ENHRY and CDR2 SYGVKD. This CDR3 contains 14 residues.

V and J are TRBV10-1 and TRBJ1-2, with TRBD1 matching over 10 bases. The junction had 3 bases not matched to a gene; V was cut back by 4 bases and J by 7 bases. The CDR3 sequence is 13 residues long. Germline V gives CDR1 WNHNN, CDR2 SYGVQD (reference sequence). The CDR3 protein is CASSAGQGFGYTF. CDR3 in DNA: TGCGCCAGCAGTGCGGGACAGGGGTTTGGCTACACCTTC.

CDR3 sequence: CASSLAGYATLNTEAFF. The DNA of the CDR3 is TGTGCCAGCAGCTTGGCAGGGTACGCTACACTGAACACTGAAGCTTTCTTT. The chain employs TRBV5-4 and TRBJ1-1; TRBD1 is a possible D gene (5 bases). Germline lookup yields CDR1 SGHNT and CDR2 YYREEE (reference sequence). Trimming took off 0 bases at V and 0 bases at J, with 15 bases between the two ends. The CDR3 extends over 17 amino acids. Filled out from reference TRBV5-4 and TRBJ1-1, the complete variable domain reads ETGVTQSPTHLIKTRGQQVTLRCSSQSGHNTVSWYQQALGQGPQFIFQYYREEENGRGNFPPRFSGLQFPNYSSELNVNALELDDSALYLCASSLAGYATLNTEAFFGQGTRLTVV.

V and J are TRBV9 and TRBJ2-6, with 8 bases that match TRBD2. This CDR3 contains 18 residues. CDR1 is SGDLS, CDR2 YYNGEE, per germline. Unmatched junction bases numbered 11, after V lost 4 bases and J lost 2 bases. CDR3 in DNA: TGTGCCAGCAGCTCCCCGACGGGGGGGGGCCCTGGGGCCAACGTCCTGACTTTC. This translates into CASSSPTGGGPGANVLTF.

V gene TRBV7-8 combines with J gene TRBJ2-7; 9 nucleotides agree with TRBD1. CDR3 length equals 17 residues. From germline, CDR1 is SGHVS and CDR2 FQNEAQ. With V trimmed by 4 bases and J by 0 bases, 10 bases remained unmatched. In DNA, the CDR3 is TGTGCCAGCAGCTCACTTACCGGGACAGGGCCCTCCTACGAGCAGTACTTC. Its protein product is CASSSLTGTGPSYEQYF.

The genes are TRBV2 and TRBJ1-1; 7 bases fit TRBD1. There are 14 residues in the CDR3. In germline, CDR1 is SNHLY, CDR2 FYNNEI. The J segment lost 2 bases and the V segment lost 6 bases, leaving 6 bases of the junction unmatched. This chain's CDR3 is CASRRTGTNTEAFF. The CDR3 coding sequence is TGTGCCAGCAGACGGACAGGAACTAACACTGAAGCTTTCTTT.

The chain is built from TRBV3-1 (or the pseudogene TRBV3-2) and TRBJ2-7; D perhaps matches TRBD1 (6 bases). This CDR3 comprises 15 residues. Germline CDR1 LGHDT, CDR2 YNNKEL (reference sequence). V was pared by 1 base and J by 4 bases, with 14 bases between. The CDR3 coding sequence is TGTGCCAGCAGCCAAGGTCCGGGGACAAATTACGAGCAGTACTTC. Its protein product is CASSQGPGTNYEQYF.

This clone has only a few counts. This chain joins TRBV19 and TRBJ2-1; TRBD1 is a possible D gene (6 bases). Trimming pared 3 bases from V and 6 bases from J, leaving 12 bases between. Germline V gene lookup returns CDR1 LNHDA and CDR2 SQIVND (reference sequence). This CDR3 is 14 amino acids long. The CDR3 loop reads CASSIPGAINEQFF. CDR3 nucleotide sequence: TGTGCCAGTAGTATCCCAGGGGCCATCAATGAGCAGTTCTTC.